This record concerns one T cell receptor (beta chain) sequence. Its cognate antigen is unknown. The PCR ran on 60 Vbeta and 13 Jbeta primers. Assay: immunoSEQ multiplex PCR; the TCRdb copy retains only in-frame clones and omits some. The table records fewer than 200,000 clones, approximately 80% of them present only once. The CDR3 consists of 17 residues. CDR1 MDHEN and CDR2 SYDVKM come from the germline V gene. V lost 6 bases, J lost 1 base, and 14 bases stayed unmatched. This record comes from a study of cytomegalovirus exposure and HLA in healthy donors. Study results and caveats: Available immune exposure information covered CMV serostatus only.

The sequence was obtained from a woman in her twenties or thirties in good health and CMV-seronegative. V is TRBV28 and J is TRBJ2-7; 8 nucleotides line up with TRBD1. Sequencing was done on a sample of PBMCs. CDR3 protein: CASRRYGGQAFSYEQYF. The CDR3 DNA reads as TGTGCCAGCAGAAGATACGGGGGACAGGCTTTTTCCTACGAGCAGTACTTC.